One sample yielded the 16 T cell receptor beta chains listed below, sequenced in a study of OX40 agonist ivuxolimab in advanced cancers. Sequencing was performed with immunoSEQ multiplex PCR; in TCRdb, only in-frame clones are kept and a portion is missing. Among under 100,000 clones listed, around 83% were seen once. The sample was CD4+ or CD8+ T cells sorted from blood, taken in a trial of the OX40 agonist ivuxolimab. These receptors originate from an adult with an advanced solid tumor such as melanoma, head and neck, liver or kidney cancer.

V and J are TRBV10-2 and TRBJ2-2; D not certain. Trimming removed 1 base at V and 1 base at J, with 7 bases between. Germline CDR1 WSHSY, CDR2 SAAADI. There are 15 residues in the CDR3. CDR3 region: CASSELAGNTGELFF. CDR3 coding DNA: TGCGCCAGCAGTGAGTTGGCAGGGAACACCGGGGAGCTGTTTTTT.

The rearrangement joins TRBV30 to TRBJ1-1; D remains unclear. V lost 2 bases and J 0 bases, leaving 16 bases between the germline ends. Germline V gene lookup returns CDR1 GTSNPN and CDR2 SVGIG (reference sequence). The CDR3 spans 16 residues. CDR3 protein: CAWSPPPRRLNTEAFF. Here the CDR3 DNA reads TGTGCCTGGAGTCCACCGCCGAGGCGGTTGAACACTGAAGCTTTCTTT.

The chain couples TRBV5-5 to TRBJ1-5; TRBD1 agrees at 7 bases. The germline V gene encodes CDR1 SGHKS and CDR2 YYEKEE (reference sequence). V was clipped by 2 bases and J by 2 bases; unmatched bases: 1. The CDR3 has 14 amino acids. DNA for the CDR3: TGTGCCAGCAGCTTCAGGGGGGGCAATCAGCCCCAGCATTTT. Encoded protein: CASSFRGGNQPQHF.

The V call is TRBV18, the J call TRBJ1-1; no clear D. The CDR3 runs 12 residues. Germline-derived CDR1 and CDR2 are KGHSH and LQKENI. V lost 1 base and J 6 bases, leaving 6 bases between the germline ends. For the CDR3, the DNA is TGTGCCAGCTCACCACGGAGCGCTGAAGCTTTCTTT. Translated, it gives CASSPRSAEAFF.

This chain uses TRBV28 with TRBJ2-1; 10 bases are shared with TRBD2. Germline CDR1 and CDR2: MDHEN and SYDVKM. Losses at the gene ends were 5 bases for V and 8 bases for J; bases not matched to a gene: 9. CDR3 length: 15 residues. The CDR3, as DNA: TGTGCCAGCAGTCTAGCGGGGGCCCCTTTGTATGAGCAGTTCTTC. It specifies CASSLAGAPLYEQFF.

J is TRBJ2-7 and V is TRBV5-1; 7 bases agree with TRBD1. The CDR3 extends over 15 amino acids. V shed 3 bases and J 5 bases; nucleotides not matched to a gene: 11. The germline CDR1 and CDR2 sequences are SGHRS and YFSETQ. The CDR3 region has the DNA TGCGCCAGCAGCTCAACGACAGGGATCCCCAACGAGCAGTACTTC. It is translated as CASSSTTGIPNEQYF.

V is TRBV9 and J is TRBJ2-3; D uncertain. Germline-derived CDR1 and CDR2 are SGDLS and YYNGEE. The V end lost 0 bases, the J end lost 4 bases, and 6 bases lay between the germline ends. This CDR3 contains 13 residues. DNA of the CDR3: TGTGCCAGCAGCGTAGATCCCTCAGATACGCAGTATTTT. Protein sequence: CASSVDPSDTQYF.

The chain carries TRBV2 and TRBJ1-1; 10 nucleotides agree with TRBD1. J gave up 1 base and V 4 bases, and 0 bases lay outside the gene matches. The CDR3 length is 14 residues. Germline V gene data show CDR1 as SNHLY and CDR2 as FYNNEI. The CDR3 sequence: CASSGDRGNTEAFF. CDR3 DNA sequence: TGTGCCAGCAGTGGGGACAGGGGGAACACTGAAGCTTTCTTT. The variable domain in full, completed from reference TRBV2 and TRBJ1-1, reads EPEVTQTPSHQVTQMGQEVILRCVPISNHLYFYWYRQILGQKVEFLVSFYNNEISEKSEIFDDQFSVERPDGSNFTLKIRSTKLEDSAMYFCASSGDRGNTEAFFGQGTRLTVV.

This clone has only one observation. J is TRBJ1-2 and V is TRBV9; TRBD1 might be the D (5 bases). The V end was cut by 5 bases, the J end by 7 bases, with 18 bases between. Germline V gene sequence: CDR1 SGDLS, CDR2 YYNGEE. The CDR3 has 14 amino acids. As DNA, the CDR3 is TGTGCCAGCAGTCAGGGCAGAGGATTGTCTGGCTACACCTTC. Translation: CASSQGRGLSGYTF.

The gene calls are TRBV11-2 and TRBJ2-2, with D tentatively TRBD2 (7 bases). The CDR3 runs 17 residues. In germline, CDR1 is SGHAT, CDR2 FQNNGV. Trimming left V 0 bases short and J 12 bases short, with 23 bases between. CDR3 sequence reads: CASSLERGRGQTGQLFF. CDR3 sequence (DNA): TGTGCCAGCAGCTTAGAACGTGGGCGGGGGCAGACGGGGCAGCTGTTTTTT.

V gene TRBV18 combines with J gene TRBJ1-2, with D tentatively TRBD1 (6 bases). Trimming removed 3 bases at V and 2 bases at J, with 13 bases between. The CDR3 consists of 15 residues. Per the germline V gene, CDR1 is KGHSH and CDR2 is LQKENI. This chain's CDR3 is CASSPYSQGNYGYTF. The DNA of the CDR3 is TGTGCCAGCTCACCCTACTCCCAGGGGAACTATGGCTACACCTTC.

The chain joins TRBV11-2 to TRBJ1-2, with a possible D match to TRBD1 (5 bases). Germline loops: CDR1 SGHAT, CDR2 FQNNGV. Trimming removed 0 bases from V and 4 bases from J, with 9 bases in between. This CDR3 comprises 14 residues. CDR3 residues: CASSLDHRSYGYTF. Written as DNA, the CDR3 is TGTGCCAGCAGCTTAGATCACAGGTCCTATGGCTACACCTTC.

V gene TRBV7-7 combines with J gene TRBJ2-1; 7 bases align to TRBD1. With V trimmed by 5 bases and J by 2 bases, 9 bases remained unmatched. Per the germline V gene, CDR1 is SSHAT and CDR2 is FNYEAQ (reference sequence). The CDR3 extends over 16 amino acids. CDR3 residues: CASSLGQTAPYNEQFF. The CDR3, as DNA: TGTGCCAGCAGCCTGGGACAGACCGCCCCCTACAATGAGCAGTTCTTC.

The chain employs TRBV7-6 and TRBJ1-1; TRBD1 aligns across 8 bases. There are 14 residues in the CDR3. The germline V gene has CDR1 SGHVS and CDR2 FNYEAQ. V was clipped by 5 bases and J by 5 bases; unmatched bases: 7. CDR3 nucleotides: TGTGCCAGCAGCCCCCAGGGGGCTTCGACTGAAGCTTTCTTT. Its translation: CASSPQGASTEAFF.

The chain joins TRBV18 to TRBJ2-2, with D perhaps being TRBD1 or TRBD2 (6 bases each). The germline CDR1 and CDR2 sequences are KGHSH and LQKENI. CDR3 size: 16 residues. The V gene lost 4 bases and the J gene lost 5 bases, with 17 bases spanning the gap. Here the CDR3 DNA reads TGTGCCAGCTCACGGTCTTGGGGGGCGTCGACCGGGGAGCTGTTTTTT. Protein sequence: CASSRSWGASTGELFF.

V and J are TRBV18 and TRBJ2-2, with TRBD2 matching over 11 bases. Germline V gene lookup returns CDR1 KGHSH and CDR2 LQKENI. V gave up 6 bases and J gave up 0 bases; unmatched junction bases: 12. The length of the CDR3 is 19 residues. CDR3 in amino acids: CASSPSLLAGGSNTGELFF. The CDR3 bases are TGTGCCAGCTCCCCGAGCCTCCTAGCGGGGGGCTCGAACACCGGGGAGCTGTTTTTT.